These 13 T cell receptor beta chains originate from one sample sequenced in a study of shared clonotypes between healthy human individuals. Produced via immunoSEQ multiplex PCR; TCRdb's table is partial and in-frame only. The sample lists about a million clones, under 80% occurring once. Specimen: memory CD4+ T cells sorted from blood. Subset reported: CD45RA-negative fraction. The receptors shown here come from a man between 18 and 29 years old in good health.

The rearrangement links TRBV28 to TRBJ1-4, with D possibly TRBD1 on 5 matching bases. CDR1 and CDR2 (germline): MDHEN, SYDVKM. Trimming removed 2 bases from V and 8 bases from J, with 15 bases in between. The CDR3 has 15 amino acids. The chain's CDR3 is CASSLLSGADEKLFF. The CDR3 DNA is TGTGCCAGCAGTTTACTGAGCGGGGCGGACGAAAAACTGTTTTTT.

The rearrangement joins TRBV12-5 to TRBJ2-2; no reliable D call. The CDR3 is 13 amino acids. V was shortened by 1 base and J by 8 bases, with 8 bases between the two germline ends. The germline CDR1 and CDR2 sequences are LGHNT and FRNRAP. This chain's CDR3 is CASGLGEFGELFF. CDR3 nucleotides: TGTGCTAGTGGTTTGGGAGAGTTTGGGGAGCTGTTTTTT.

This clone was observed once. The rearrangement uses TRBV6-6 and TRBJ2-7; weak D call: TRBD1 (5 bases). This CDR3 contains 15 residues. V dropped 6 bases and J dropped 5 bases, with 20 bases sitting between them. The germline V gene encodes CDR1 MNHNY and CDR2 SVGAGI (reference sequence). CDR3 sequence reads: CASSPSLDNYDEQYF. Written as DNA, the CDR3 is TGTGCCAGCAGCCCGAGTTTGGACAACTACGACGAGCAGTACTTC.

This clone was observed at least ten times. The chain is built from TRBV12-5 and TRBJ1-5; 7 nucleotides agree with TRBD1. Germline V gene lookup returns CDR1 LGHNT and CDR2 FRNRAP. V gave up 6 bases and J gave up 6 bases; unmatched junction bases: 8. CDR3 length: 14 residues. The chain's CDR3 is CASGRDSGSQPQHF. For the CDR3, the DNA is TGTGCTAGTGGGCGGGACAGTGGGAGTCAGCCCCAGCATTTT. Drawing the rest from reference TRBV12-5 and TRBJ1-5, the complete variable domain is DARVTQTPRHKVTEMGQEVTMRCQPILGHNTVFWYRQTMMQGLELLAYFRNRAPLDDSGMPKDRFSAEMPDATLATLKIQPSEPRDSAVYFCASGRDSGSQPQHFGDGTRLSIL.

Here the CDR3 reads CASSLDRKNTGELFF. Written as DNA, the CDR3 is TGTGCCAGCAGCTTAGATCGGAAGAACACCGGGGAGCTGTTTTTT. The chain is built from TRBV13 and TRBJ2-2; the D is unclear. V was clipped by 1 base and J by 1 base, with 7 bases between them. The CDR3 totals 15 residues. The germline CDR1 and CDR2 sequences are PRHDT and FYEKMQ (reference sequence).

J is TRBJ1-2 and V is TRBV18; D may be TRBD1 (5 bases). This CDR3 has 13 residues. Germline-derived CDR1 and CDR2 are KGHSH and LQKENI. V shed 2 bases and J shed 3 bases, with 7 bases lying between them. The CDR3 DNA is TGTGCCAGCTCACCATTCAGGGACTATGGCTACACCTTC. It translates to CASSPFRDYGYTF.

This chain's CDR3 is CASSLGGQGAGNTIYF. The CDR3 DNA is TGTGCCAGCAGTTTGGGGGGACAGGGGGCTGGAAACACCATATATTTT. J is TRBJ1-3 and V is TRBV27; 11 positions match TRBD1. With 3 bases clipped from V and 2 bases from J, the junction kept 3 bases outside the gene matches. The V gene's germline CDR1 is MNHEY and CDR2 SMNVEV (reference sequence). The CDR3 is 16 residues long.

DNA for the CDR3: TGTGCCAGCAGCTTTACAGTTTACGAGCAGTACTTC. Encoded protein: CASSFTVYEQYF. The chain joins TRBV6-6 to TRBJ2-7; no definite D call. The CDR3 is 12 amino acids. V was trimmed by 6 bases and J by 4 bases, leaving 10 bases between them. The germline CDR1 and CDR2 sequences are MNHNY and SVGAGI (reference sequence).

This clone was seen at least ten times. This CDR3 is also generated by other DNA sequences in the sample. This chain joins TRBV11-3 and TRBJ1-1, with D perhaps matching TRBD1 (5 bases). The CDR3 is 14 amino acids. CDR1 and CDR2 (germline): SGHNT, YENEEA. V gave up 1 base and J gave up 1 base, with 7 bases separating them. The CDR3 DNA is TGTGCCAGCAGCTTAGGGGGGAAGAACACTGAAGCTTTCTTT. Translated: CASSLGGKNTEAFF. Full variable domain (rest looked up from reference TRBV11-3 and TRBJ1-1): EAGVVQSPRYKIIEKKQPVAFWCNPISGHNTLYWYLQNLGQGPELLIRYENEEAVDDSQLPKDRFSAERLKGVDSTLKIQPAELGDSAVYLCASSLGGKNTEAFFGQGTRLTVV.

The chain recombines TRBV28 with TRBJ1-2; D is possibly TRBD1 (6 bases). Germline lookup yields CDR1 MDHEN and CDR2 SYDVKM. V gave up 8 bases and J gave up 0 bases, with 19 bases separating them. This CDR3 contains 16 residues. The chain's CDR3 is CASGVIVRTANYGYTF. Written as DNA, the CDR3 is TGTGCCAGCGGAGTTATAGTTAGGACAGCTAACTATGGCTACACCTTC.

V is TRBV6-1 and J is TRBJ1-2, with 12 bases aligning to TRBD1. The CDR3 runs 16 residues. Germline V gives CDR1 MNHNS, CDR2 SASEGT. V lost 0 bases and J lost 6; bases outside the gene matches: 5. The CDR3 reads CASSEAVGTGGHGYTF. For the CDR3, the DNA is TGTGCCAGCAGTGAAGCGGTTGGGACAGGGGGCCATGGCTACACCTTC.

The chain uses TRBV2 and TRBJ2-3; 11 bases match TRBD2. Germline loops: CDR1 SNHLY, CDR2 FYNNEI. This CDR3 is 15 amino acids long. Unmatched junction bases numbered 3, after V lost 6 bases and J lost 1 base. CDR3 protein: CASRVLAGGTDTQYF. The CDR3 DNA sequence: TGTGCCAGCAGAGTACTAGCGGGAGGCACAGATACGCAGTATTTT.

This rearrangement joins TRBV21-1 to TRBJ2-7. TRBV21-1 is noted as a pseudogene. The CDR3 length is 14 residues. The CDR3, as DNA: TGTGCCAGCAGCAAAAATGGGGTCAACCACGAGCAGTACTTC. As protein: CASSKNGVNHEQYF.